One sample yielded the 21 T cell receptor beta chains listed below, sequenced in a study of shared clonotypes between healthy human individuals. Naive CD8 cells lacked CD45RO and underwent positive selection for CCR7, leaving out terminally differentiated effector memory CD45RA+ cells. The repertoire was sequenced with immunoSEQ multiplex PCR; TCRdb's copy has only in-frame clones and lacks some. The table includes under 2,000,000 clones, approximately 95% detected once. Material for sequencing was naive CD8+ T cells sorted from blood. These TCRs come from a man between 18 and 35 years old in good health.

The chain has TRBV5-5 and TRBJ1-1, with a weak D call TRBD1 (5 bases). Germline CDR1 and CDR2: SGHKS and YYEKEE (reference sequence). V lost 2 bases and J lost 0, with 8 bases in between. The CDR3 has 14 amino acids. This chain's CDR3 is CASSFREMNTEAFF. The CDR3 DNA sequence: TGTGCCAGCAGCTTCAGGGAAATGAACACTGAAGCTTTCTTT.

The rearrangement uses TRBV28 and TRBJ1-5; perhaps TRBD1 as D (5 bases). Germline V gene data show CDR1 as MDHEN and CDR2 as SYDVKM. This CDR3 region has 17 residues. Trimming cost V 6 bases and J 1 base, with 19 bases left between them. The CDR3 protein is CASSQTELGGSNQPQHF. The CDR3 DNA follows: TGTGCCAGCAGCCAAACGGAATTGGGGGGGAGCAATCAGCCCCAGCATTTT. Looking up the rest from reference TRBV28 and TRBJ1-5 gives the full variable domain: DVKVTQSSRYLVKRTGEKVFLECVQDMDHENMFWYRQDPGLGLRLIYFSYDVKMKEKGDIPEGYSVSREKKERFSLILESASTNQTSMYLCASSQTELGGSNQPQHFGDGTRLSIL.

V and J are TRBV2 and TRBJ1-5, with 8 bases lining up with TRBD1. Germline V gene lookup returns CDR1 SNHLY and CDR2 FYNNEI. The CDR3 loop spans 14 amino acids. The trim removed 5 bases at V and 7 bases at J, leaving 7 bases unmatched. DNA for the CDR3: TGTGCCAGCAGTCTCGGACAGGGACGGCAGCCCCAGCATTTT. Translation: CASSLGQGRQPQHF.

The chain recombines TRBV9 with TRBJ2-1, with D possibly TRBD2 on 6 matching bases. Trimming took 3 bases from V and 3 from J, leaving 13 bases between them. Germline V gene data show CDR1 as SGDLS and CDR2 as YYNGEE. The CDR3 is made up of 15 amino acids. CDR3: CASSDSGTFYNEQFF. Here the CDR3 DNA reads TGTGCCAGCAGCGACTCCGGGACTTTCTACAATGAGCAGTTCTTC.

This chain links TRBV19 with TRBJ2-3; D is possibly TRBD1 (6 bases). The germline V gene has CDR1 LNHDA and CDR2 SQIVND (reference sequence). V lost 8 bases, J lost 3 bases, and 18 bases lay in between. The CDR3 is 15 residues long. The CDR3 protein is CASSPLAGVTDTQYF. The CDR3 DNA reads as TGTGCCAGTTCTCCTTTGGCAGGGGTTACAGATACGCAGTATTTT.

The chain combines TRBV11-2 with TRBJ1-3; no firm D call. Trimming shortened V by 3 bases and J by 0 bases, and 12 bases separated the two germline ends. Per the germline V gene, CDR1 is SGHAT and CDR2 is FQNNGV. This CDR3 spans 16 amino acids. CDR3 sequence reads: CASSFERQSSGNTIYF. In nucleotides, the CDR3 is TGTGCCAGCAGCTTCGAGAGGCAAAGCTCTGGAAACACCATATATTTT.

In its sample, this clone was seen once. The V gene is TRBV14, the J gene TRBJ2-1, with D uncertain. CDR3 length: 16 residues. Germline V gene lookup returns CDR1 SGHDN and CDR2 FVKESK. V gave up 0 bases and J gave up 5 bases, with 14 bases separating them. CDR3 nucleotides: TGTGCCAGCAGCCAAGATAGTCCGAGCGCGGACAATGAGCAGTTCTTC. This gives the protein CASSQDSPSADNEQFF.

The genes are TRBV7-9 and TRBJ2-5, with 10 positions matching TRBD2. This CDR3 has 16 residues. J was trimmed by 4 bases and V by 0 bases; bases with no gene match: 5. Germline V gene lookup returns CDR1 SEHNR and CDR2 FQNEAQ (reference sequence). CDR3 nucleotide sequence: TGTGCCAGCAGCTTAGCAAGCGGGGGGGCTCGAGAGACCCAGTACTTC. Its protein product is CASSLASGGARETQYF.

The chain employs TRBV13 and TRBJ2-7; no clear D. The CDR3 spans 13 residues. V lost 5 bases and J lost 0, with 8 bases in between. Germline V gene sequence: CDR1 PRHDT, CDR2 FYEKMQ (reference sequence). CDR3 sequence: CASSTSSSYEQYF. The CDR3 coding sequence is TGTGCCAGCAGCACGAGTAGCTCCTACGAGCAGTACTTC.

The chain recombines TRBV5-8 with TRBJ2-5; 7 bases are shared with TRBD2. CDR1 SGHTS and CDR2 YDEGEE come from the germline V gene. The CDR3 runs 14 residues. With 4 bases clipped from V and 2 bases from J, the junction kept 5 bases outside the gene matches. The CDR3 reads CASSPAGRQETQYF. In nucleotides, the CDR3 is TGTGCCAGCAGCCCCGCCGGGAGGCAAGAGACCCAGTACTTC.

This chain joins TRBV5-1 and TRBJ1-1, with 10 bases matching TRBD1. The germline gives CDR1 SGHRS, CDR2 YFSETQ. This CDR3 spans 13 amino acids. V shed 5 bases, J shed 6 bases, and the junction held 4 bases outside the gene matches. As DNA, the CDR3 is TGCGCCAGCAGGTCCGGGACAGGGGCTGAAGCTTTCTTT. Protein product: CASRSGTGAEAFF.

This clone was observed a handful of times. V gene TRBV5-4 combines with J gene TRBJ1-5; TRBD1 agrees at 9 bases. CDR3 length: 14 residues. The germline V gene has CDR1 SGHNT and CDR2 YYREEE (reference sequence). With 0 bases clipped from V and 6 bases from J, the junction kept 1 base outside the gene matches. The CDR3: CASSLETGGQPQHF. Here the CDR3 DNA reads TGTGCCAGCAGCTTGGAGACAGGGGGTCAGCCCCAGCATTTT.

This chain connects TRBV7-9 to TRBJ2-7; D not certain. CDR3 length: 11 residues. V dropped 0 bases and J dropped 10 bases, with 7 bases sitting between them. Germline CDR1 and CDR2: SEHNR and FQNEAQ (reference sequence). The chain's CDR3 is CASSLAEDQYF. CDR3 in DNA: TGTGCCAGCAGCTTAGCGGAAGACCAGTACTTC.

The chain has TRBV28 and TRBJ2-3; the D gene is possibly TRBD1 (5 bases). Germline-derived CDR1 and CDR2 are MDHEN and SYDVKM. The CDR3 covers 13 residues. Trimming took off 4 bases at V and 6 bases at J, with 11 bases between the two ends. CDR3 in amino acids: CASSSGHLDTQYF. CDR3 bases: TGTGCCAGCAGTTCAGGGCATTTGGATACGCAGTATTTT.

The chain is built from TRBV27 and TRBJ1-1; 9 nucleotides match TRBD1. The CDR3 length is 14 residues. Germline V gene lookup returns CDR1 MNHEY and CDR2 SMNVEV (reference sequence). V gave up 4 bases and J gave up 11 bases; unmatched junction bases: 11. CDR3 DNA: TGTGCCAGCAGTTCACAGGGGGCATGGGCGGGGGCTTTCTTT. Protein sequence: CASSSQGAWAGAFF.

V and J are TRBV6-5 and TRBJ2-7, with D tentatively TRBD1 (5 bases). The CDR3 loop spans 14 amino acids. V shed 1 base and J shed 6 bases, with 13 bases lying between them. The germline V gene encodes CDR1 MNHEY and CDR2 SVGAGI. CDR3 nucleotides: TGTGCCAGCAGTTACTGGCAGGGTGTCGGCGAGCAGTACTTC. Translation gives CASSYWQGVGEQYF.

This CDR3 reads CASSEFGISNTGELFF. In DNA, the CDR3 is TGTGCCAGCAGTGAATTTGGTATTTCGAACACCGGGGAGCTGTTTTTT. The chain links TRBV6-1 to TRBJ2-2; no definite D call. The CDR3 totals 16 residues. Trimming took off 2 bases at V and 0 bases at J, with 10 bases between the two ends. CDR1 MNHNS and CDR2 SASEGT come from the germline V gene.

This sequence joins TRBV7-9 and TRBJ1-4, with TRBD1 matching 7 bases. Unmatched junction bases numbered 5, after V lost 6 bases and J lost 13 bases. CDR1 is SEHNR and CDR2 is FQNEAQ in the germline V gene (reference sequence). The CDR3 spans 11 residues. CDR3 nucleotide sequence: TGTGCCAGCAGTCGGGACAGCGGACTGTTTTTT. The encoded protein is CASSRDSGLFF.

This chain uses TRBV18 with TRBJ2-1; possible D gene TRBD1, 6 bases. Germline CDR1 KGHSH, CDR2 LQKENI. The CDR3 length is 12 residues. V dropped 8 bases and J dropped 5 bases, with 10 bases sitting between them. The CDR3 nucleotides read TGTGCCAGCACACAGGGTCACAATGAGCAGTTCTTC. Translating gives CASTQGHNEQFF.

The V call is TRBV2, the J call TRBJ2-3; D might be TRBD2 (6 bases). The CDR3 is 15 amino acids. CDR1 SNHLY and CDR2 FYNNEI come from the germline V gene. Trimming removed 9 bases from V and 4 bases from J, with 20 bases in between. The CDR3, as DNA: TGTGCCAGGGGTGGAGGGCTAGGAGGTTCAGATACGCAGTATTTT. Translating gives CARGGGLGGSDTQYF.

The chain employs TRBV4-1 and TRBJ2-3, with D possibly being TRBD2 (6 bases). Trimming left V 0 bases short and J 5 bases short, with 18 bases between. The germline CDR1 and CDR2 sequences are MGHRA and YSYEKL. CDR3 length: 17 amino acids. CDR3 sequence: CASSQDNVLGGGDTQYF. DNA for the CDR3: TGCGCCAGCAGCCAAGATAACGTCTTGGGGGGTGGAGATACGCAGTATTTT.